What follows describes a single TCR beta chain. Its antigen is unknown. TCRdb re-called the RACE reads with MiXCR, one entry per CDR3 protein. The sample consists of roughly 160,000 distinct CDR3 sequences, about 14% of them appearing once. The sample belongs to a study of human T cells and chemical hapten exposure. Germline loops: CDR1 SGHTA, CDR2 FQGNSA. The CDR3 consists of 12 residues. V lost 6 bases and J 4 bases, leaving 10 bases between the germline ends. Described time point: patch test 1, 2 weeks after DPC sensitization. The treatment denotes: therapeutic diphenylcyclopropenone sensitization with weekly scalp DPC. Alopecia patients deemed DPC-suitable, aged 18 to 70, excluding pregnancy. Study observations and caveats: Alopecia was present in the donors, so their immune response may differ from healthy people's. Unchanged with DPC sensitization were TCRs above 1 in 1000 frequency.

The material sequenced was whole blood, taken in connection with sensitization to the hapten diphenylcyclopropenone (DPC). The chain uses TRBV7-2 and TRBJ2-7; D ambiguous. The source of this sequence is a woman in her 30s with alopecia areata. Some clones in this sample may be carry-over from other donors' samples. The CDR3 DNA reads as TGTGCCAGCAGTCCCGGACGGTACGAGCAGTACTTC. Translated, it gives CASSPGRYEQYF. Looking up the rest from reference TRBV7-2 and TRBJ2-7 gives the full variable domain: GAGVSQSPSNKVTEKGKDVELRCDPISGHTALYWYRQSLGQGLEFLIYFQGNSAPDKSGLPSDRFSAERTGGSVSTLTIQRTQQEDSAVYLCASSPGRYEQYFGPGTRLTVT.